The entry that follows covers one T cell receptor beta chain sequence. Its antigen remains unidentified. This entry is derived from a study of post-analysis software for immune sequencing data. Whole-study context: Relapsing-remitting, secondary progressive and progressive-relapsing forms made up the multiple sclerosis disease courses. Study-level findings and limits: Elevated frequency relative to controls characterized 4 or 5 TRBV segments in patients, TRBV5-6, TRBV5-1 and TRBV20-1 among them. The F measure placed samples prepared in the same batch into strongly shared clusters. Comparison with controls showed significantly lower normalized Chao1 diversity in multiple sclerosis patients.

With 8 bases removed from V and 1 base from J, the gap between germline ends came to 13 bases. The germline V gene encodes CDR1 MNHNY and CDR2 SVGAGI (reference sequence). The CDR3 consists of 14 residues. Unique molecular identifiers were carried by the TCR beta cDNA libraries. Input populations of 1 to 10 million T cells gave rise to about 480,000 cDNA molecules. MiXCR, run by TCRdb on the PCR reads, gives a single entry per CDR3 protein. The sample has about 430,000 distinct CDR3 sequences; about 39% are singletons. The rearrangement links TRBV6-6 to TRBJ2-3; no reliable D call. Specimen: blood. This clonotype originated in a girl aged 2 to 10 with multiple sclerosis. The CDR3 region is CASSDPPGTDTQYF. The CDR3 DNA follows: TGTGCCAGCTCCGATCCCCCTGGCACAGATACGCAGTATTTT.